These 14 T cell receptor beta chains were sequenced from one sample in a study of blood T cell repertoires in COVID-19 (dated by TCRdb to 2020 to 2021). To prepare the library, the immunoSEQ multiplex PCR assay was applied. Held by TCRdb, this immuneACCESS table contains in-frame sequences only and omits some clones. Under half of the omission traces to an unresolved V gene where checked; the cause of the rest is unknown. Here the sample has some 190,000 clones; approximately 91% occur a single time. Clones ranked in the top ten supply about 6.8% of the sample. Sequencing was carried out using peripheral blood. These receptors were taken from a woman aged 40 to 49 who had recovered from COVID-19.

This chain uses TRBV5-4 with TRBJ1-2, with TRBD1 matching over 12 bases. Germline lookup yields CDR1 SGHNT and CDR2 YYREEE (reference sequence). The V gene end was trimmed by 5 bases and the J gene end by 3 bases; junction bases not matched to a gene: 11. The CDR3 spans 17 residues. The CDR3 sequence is CASSSGTGGPLDYGYTF. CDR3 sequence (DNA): TGTGCCAGCAGTTCCGGGACAGGGGGCCCCCTGGACTATGGCTACACCTTC.

The CDR3 DNA follows: TGTGCCTGGAGTGCAGGGTACGACAATCAGCCCCAGCATTTT. Amino acid sequence: CAWSAGYDNQPQHF. The chain joins TRBV30 to TRBJ1-5; a weak D match, TRBD1 (5 bases). CDR1 and CDR2 from the germline V gene are GTSNPN and SVGIG (reference sequence). This CDR3 region has 14 residues. V dropped 1 base and J dropped 3 bases, with 10 bases sitting between them. Supplemented by reference TRBV30 and TRBJ1-5, the full variable domain reads SQTIHQWPATLVQPVGSPLSLECTVEGTSNPNLYWYRQAAGRGLQLLFYSVGIGQISSEVPQNLSASRPQDRQFILSSKKLLLSDSGFYLCAWSAGYDNQPQHFGDGTRLSIL.

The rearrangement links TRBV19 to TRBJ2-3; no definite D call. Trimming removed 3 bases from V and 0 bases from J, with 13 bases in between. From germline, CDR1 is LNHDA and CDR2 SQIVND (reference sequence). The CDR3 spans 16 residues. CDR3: CASSMSQWSSTDTQYF. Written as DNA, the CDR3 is TGTGCCAGTAGTATGTCCCAGTGGTCTAGCACAGATACGCAGTATTTT.

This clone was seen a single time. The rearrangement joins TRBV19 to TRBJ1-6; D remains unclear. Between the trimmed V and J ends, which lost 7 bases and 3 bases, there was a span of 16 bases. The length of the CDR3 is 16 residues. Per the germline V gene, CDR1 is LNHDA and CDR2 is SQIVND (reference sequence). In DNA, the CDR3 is TGTGCCAGTAAGGTCTTTGGGAGAAACTATAATTCACCCCTCCACTTT. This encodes CASKVFGRNYNSPLHF.

In nucleotides, the CDR3 is TGTGCCAGCAGCCTCCGGGGGGTGACAGGCTCGGACCAGTACTTC. Its protein is CASSLRGVTGSDQYF. V and J are TRBV3-1 (or the pseudogene TRBV3-2) and TRBJ2-5; TRBD2 might be the D (7 bases). CDR3 length: 15 residues. Germline V gene lookup returns CDR1 LGHDT and CDR2 YNNKEL (reference sequence). The V end lost 4 bases, the J end lost 10 bases, and 22 bases lay between the germline ends.

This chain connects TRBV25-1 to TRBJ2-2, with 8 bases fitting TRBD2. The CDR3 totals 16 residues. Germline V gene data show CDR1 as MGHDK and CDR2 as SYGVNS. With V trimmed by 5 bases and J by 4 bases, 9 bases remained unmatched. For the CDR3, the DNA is TGTGCCAGCAGTATAGCGGGGAATTTAGGCACCGGGGAGCTGTTTTTT. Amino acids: CASSIAGNLGTGELFF. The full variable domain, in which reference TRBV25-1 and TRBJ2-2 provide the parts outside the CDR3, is EADIYQTPRYLVIGTGKKITLECSQTMGHDKMYWYQQDPGMELHLIHYSYGVNSTEKGDLSSESTVSRIRTEHFPLTLESARPSHTSQYLCASSIAGNLGTGELFFGEGSRLTVL.

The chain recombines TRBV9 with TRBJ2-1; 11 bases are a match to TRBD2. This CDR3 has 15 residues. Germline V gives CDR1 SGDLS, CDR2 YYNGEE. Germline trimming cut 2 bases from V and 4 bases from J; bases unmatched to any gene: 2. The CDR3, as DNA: TGTGCCAGCAGCGTGACTAGCGGGACGTACAATGAGCAGTTCTTC. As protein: CASSVTSGTYNEQFF.

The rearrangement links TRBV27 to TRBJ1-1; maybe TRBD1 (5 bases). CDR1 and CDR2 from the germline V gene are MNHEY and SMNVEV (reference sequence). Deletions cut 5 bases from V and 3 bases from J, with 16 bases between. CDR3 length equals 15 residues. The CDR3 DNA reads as TGTGCCAGCAGTCTTCCAGGGTCGTCGGACACTGAAGCTTTCTTT. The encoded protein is CASSLPGSSDTEAFF.

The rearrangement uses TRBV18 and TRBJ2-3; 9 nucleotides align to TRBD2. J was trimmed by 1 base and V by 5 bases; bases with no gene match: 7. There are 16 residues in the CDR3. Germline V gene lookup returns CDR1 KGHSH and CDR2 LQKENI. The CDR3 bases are TGTGCCAGCTCAGCCAGACTAGCGGTGGGCACAGATACGCAGTATTTT. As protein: CASSARLAVGTDTQYF. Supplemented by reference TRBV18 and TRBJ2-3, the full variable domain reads NAGVMQNPRHLVRRRGQEARLRCSPMKGHSHVYWYRQLPEEGLKFMVYLQKENIIDESGMPKERFSAEFPKEGPSILRIQQVVRGDSAAYFCASSARLAVGTDTQYFGPGTRLTVL.

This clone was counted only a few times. CDR3 residues: CASSGQGGNMNTEAFF. CDR3 nucleotide sequence: TGTGCCAGTAGTGGGCAGGGTGGAAACATGAACACTGAAGCTTTCTTT. The V and J genes are TRBV19 and TRBJ1-1, with D tentatively TRBD1 (5 bases). V dropped 5 bases and J dropped 0 bases, with 16 bases sitting between them. The V gene's germline CDR1 is LNHDA and CDR2 SQIVND (reference sequence). This CDR3 spans 16 amino acids. Full variable domain (missing parts from reference TRBV19 and TRBJ1-1): DGGITQSPKYLFRKEGQNVTLSCEQNLNHDAMYWYRQDPGQGLRLIYYSQIVNDFQKGDIAEGYSVSREKKESFPLTVTSAQKNPTAFYLCASSGQGGNMNTEAFFGQGTRLTVV.

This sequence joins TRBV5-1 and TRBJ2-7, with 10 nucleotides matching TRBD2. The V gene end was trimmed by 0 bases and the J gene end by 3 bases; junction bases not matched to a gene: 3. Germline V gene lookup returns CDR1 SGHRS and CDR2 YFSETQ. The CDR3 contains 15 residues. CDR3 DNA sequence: TGCGCCAGCAGCTTGGGTGGACTAGCGGACTACGAGCAGTACTTC. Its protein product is CASSLGGLADYEQYF.

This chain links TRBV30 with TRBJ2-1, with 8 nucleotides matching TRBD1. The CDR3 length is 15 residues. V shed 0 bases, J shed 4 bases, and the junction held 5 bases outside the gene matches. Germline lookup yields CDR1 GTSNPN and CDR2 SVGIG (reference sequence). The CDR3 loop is CAWSVGDRGYNEQFF. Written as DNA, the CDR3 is TGTGCCTGGAGTGTAGGAGACAGGGGTTACAATGAGCAGTTCTTC.

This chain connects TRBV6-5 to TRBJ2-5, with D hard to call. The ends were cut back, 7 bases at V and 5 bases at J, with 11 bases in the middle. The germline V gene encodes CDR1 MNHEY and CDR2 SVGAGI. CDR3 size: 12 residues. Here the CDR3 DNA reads TGTGCCAGCACCCCTCCTTCGGAGACCCAGTACTTC. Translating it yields CASTPPSETQYF.

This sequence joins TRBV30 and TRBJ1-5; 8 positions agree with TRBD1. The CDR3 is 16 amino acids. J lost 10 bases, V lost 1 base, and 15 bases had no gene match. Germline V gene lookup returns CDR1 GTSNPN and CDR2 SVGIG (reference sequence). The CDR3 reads CAWSAPGTGSLLPQHF. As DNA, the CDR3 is TGTGCCTGGAGTGCCCCCGGGACAGGCAGTCTCTTACCCCAGCATTTT.